This T cell receptor beta chain was profiled in a study of T cells in localized non-small cell lung cancer. Germline loops: CDR1 SGHDN, CDR2 FVKESK. The V segment lost 4 bases and the J segment 4 bases; nucleotides outside the gene matches: 12. This CDR3 is 18 amino acids long. Overall study results and limits: The highest T cell clonality was in uninvolved adjacent lung, above tumor.

A remark on this clone: Its specificity is not known.

Profiling relied on immunoSEQ multiplex PCR, and the TCRdb table lists in-frame clones only, not all of them. The sample holds about 6,400 clones; about 87% are singletons and the top ten take roughly 15%. This receptor was obtained from a male donor aged 60 or older with stage I lung adenocarcinoma. Sequenced material: peripheral blood, taken before any cancer treatment. V gene TRBV14 combines with J gene TRBJ2-1, with 11 bases lining up with TRBD2. The chain's CDR3 is CASSPRLLAGGRYNEQFF. The CDR3 nucleotides read TGTGCCAGCAGCCCACGACTGCTAGCGGGGGGTCGGTACAATGAGCAGTTCTTC.